This T cell receptor beta chain originates from a study of T cells after yellow fever vaccination. The wider study: Where fractions had low cell numbers, libraries were prepared from them with the SMART-Seq v4 Ultra Low Input RNA kit.

Overall study findings and caveats: There was a small share of clonotypes that showed up in both the CD4 and CD8 compartments. Detected again after the booster were most primary-vaccination clones, at almost 97% CD4 and 70% to 90% CD8.

Germline assignment: CDR1 SGHTA and CDR2 FQGNSA. With 3 bases removed from V and 10 bases from J, the gap between germline ends came to 10 bases. The CDR3 consists of 13 residues. About this clonotype itself: The antigen remains unidentified.

TCRdb analysed the 5' RACE reads with MiXCR anew, one entry per CDR3 protein. The table records approximately 600,000 distinct CDR3 sequences, roughly 12% of them present only once. The chain carries TRBV7-2 and TRBJ1-6, with D uncertain. The sequencing here drew on PBMCs, taken on the day of the yellow fever booster vaccination. This clonotype originated in a man aged 25 to 45 who received the YFV17D yellow fever vaccine. The CDR3 DNA follows: TGTGCCAGCAGCTTGGAATTTTTGTCACCCCTCCACTTT. It specifies CASSLEFLSPLHF. Supplemented by reference TRBV7-2 and TRBJ1-6, the full variable domain reads GAGVSQSPSNKVTEKGKDVELRCDPISGHTALYWYRQSLGQGLEFLIYFQGNSAPDKSGLPSDRFSAERTGGSVSTLTIQRTQQEDSAVYLCASSLEFLSPLHFGNGTRLTVT.